Each of the 32 T cell receptor beta chains below was sequenced from the same sample in a study of blood T cell repertoires in COVID-19. The method was immunoSEQ multiplex PCR; TCRdb's version includes in-frame clones alone and lacks a portion of them. This table holds roughly 130,000 clones, around 80% found once. Sequencing input: peripheral blood. The receptors were gathered from a man between 60 and 75 years old with active or convalescent COVID-19.

The chain links TRBV4-3 to TRBJ2-5, with 7 bases identical to TRBD2. CDR3 size: 15 residues. V shed 0 bases, J shed 7 bases, and the junction held 8 bases outside the gene matches. Looked up from germline, CDR1 is LGHNA and CDR2 is YSLEER. The CDR3, as DNA: TGCGCCAGCAGCCAAGATTGGGGGAGGGGACGGACCCAGTACTTC. It yields the protein CASSQDWGRGRTQYF.

This clone has a handful of counts. The chain recombines TRBV10-3 with TRBJ1-6; 8 bases align to TRBD1. The CDR3 spans 14 residues. V lost 6 bases and J lost 10; bases outside the gene matches: 8. The germline V gene has CDR1 ENHRY and CDR2 SYGVKD. The CDR3 DNA follows: TGTGCCATCAGGGGGGGGACAGGCGGGTCACCCCTCCACTTT. As protein: CAIRGGTGGSPLHF.

The V call is TRBV4-3, the J call TRBJ2-1, with D possibly matching TRBD1 (6 bases). The CDR3 is 11 amino acids. In germline, CDR1 is LGHNA, CDR2 YSLEER. The V end was cut by 8 bases, the J end by 9 bases, with 11 bases between. The CDR3 here is CASGRGGEQFF. CDR3 bases: TGCGCCAGCGGACGAGGGGGTGAGCAGTTCTTC.

This clone was seen a single time. The chain has TRBV7-9 and TRBJ1-1; TRBD1 agrees at 7 bases. The CDR3 has 15 amino acids. J gave up 4 bases and V 6 bases, and 11 bases lay outside the gene matches. From germline, CDR1 is SEHNR and CDR2 FQNEAQ (reference sequence). Written as DNA, the CDR3 is TGTGCCAGCAGGCCCAGACAGGGCTTGGCCACTGAAGCTTTCTTT. Amino acids: CASRPRQGLATEAFF.

The chain is built from TRBV11-1 and TRBJ1-6; D is uncertain. The ends were cut back, 5 bases at V and 5 bases at J, with 10 bases in the middle. Germline V lookup: CDR1 SGHAT, CDR2 FQDESV (reference sequence). The CDR3 is 14 amino acids. CDR3 sequence reads: CASSRSGNNSPLHF. The DNA of the CDR3 is TGTGCCAGCAGCCGGTCGGGAAATAATTCACCCCTCCACTTT.

V usage is TRBV5-6 and J usage is TRBJ1-2; 8 nucleotides align to TRBD1. Germline trimming cut 4 bases from V and 2 bases from J; bases unmatched to any gene: 13. Germline V gene sequence: CDR1 SGHDT, CDR2 YYEEEE. The CDR3 contains 17 residues. In DNA, the CDR3 is TGTGCCAGCAGCCCCCGGGCCGCAGGGGGCCTGAACTATGGCTACACCTTC. Its protein product is CASSPRAAGGLNYGYTF.

This clone was recorded a few times. This chain connects TRBV6-6 to TRBJ2-1, with 7 bases lining up with TRBD1. The CDR3 runs to 15 residues. Germline loops: CDR1 MNHNY, CDR2 SVGAGI (reference sequence). Trimming removed 6 bases from V and 2 bases from J; junction bases left unmatched: 7. The CDR3 sequence is CASSYPTGPYNEQFF. The CDR3 nucleotides read TGTGCCAGCAGCTACCCGACAGGGCCCTACAATGAGCAGTTCTTC.

The V and J genes are TRBV5-1 and TRBJ2-1; 8 bases line up with TRBD1. CDR3 length: 13 amino acids. The germline V gene has CDR1 SGHRS and CDR2 YFSETQ. The junction had 4 bases not matched to a gene; V was cut back by 4 bases and J by 7 bases. CDR3 in amino acids: CASSTRQGNEQFF. The CDR3 DNA reads as TGCGCCAGCAGCACCAGACAGGGGAATGAGCAGTTCTTC.

V usage is TRBV10-1 and J usage is TRBJ1-2, with TRBD1 matching over 7 bases. The CDR3 contains 17 residues. Unmatched junction bases numbered 17, after V lost 2 bases and J lost 8 bases. CDR1 and CDR2 from the germline V gene are WNHNN and SYGVQD (reference sequence). The CDR3 is CASSEEHHRGSCLGYTF. In nucleotides, the CDR3 is TGCGCCAGCAGTGAGGAACACCACAGGGGCAGTTGTCTGGGCTACACCTTC.

With regard to this clone: The sample holds other DNA sequences that translate to the same CDR3. The chain joins TRBV6-5 to TRBJ1-5; 8 bases map to TRBD1. The CDR3 contains 15 residues. The J segment lost 4 bases and the V segment lost 6 bases, leaving 8 bases of the junction unmatched. Germline V lookup: CDR1 MNHEY, CDR2 SVGAGI. The CDR3 sequence: CASSLGQGRNQPQHF. CDR3 nucleotides: TGTGCCAGCAGCCTCGGACAGGGTCGGAATCAGCCCCAGCATTTT.

This clone is a singleton in its sample. J is TRBJ2-7 and V is TRBV19; 10 bases agree with TRBD2. V was clipped by 3 bases and J by 5 bases; unmatched bases: 7. This CDR3 contains 15 residues. Germline loops: CDR1 LNHDA, CDR2 SQIVND (reference sequence). The CDR3 nucleotides are TGTGCCAGTAGTATCATAACTAGCGGGACCGACGAGCAGTACTTC. This translates into CASSIITSGTDEQYF. The full variable domain, its missing parts supplied by reference TRBV19 and TRBJ2-7, is DGGITQSPKYLFRKEGQNVTLSCEQNLNHDAMYWYRQDPGQGLRLIYYSQIVNDFQKGDIAEGYSVSREKKESFPLTVTSAQKNPTAFYLCASSIITSGTDEQYFGPGTRLTVT.

This clone was counted once. The chain carries TRBV3-1 (or the pseudogene TRBV3-2) and TRBJ1-2; D ambiguous. CDR1 is LGHDT and CDR2 is YNNKEL in the germline V gene (reference sequence). V lost 0 bases, J lost 1 base, and 9 bases lay in between. This CDR3 has 15 residues. The CDR3 region is CASSQDLGSNYGYTF. The CDR3 bases are TGTGCCAGCAGCCAAGATTTGGGGAGTAACTATGGCTACACCTTC.

The rearrangement uses TRBV3-1 (or the pseudogene TRBV3-2) and TRBJ2-4, with D unresolved. Germline V lookup: CDR1 LGHDT, CDR2 YNNKEL (reference sequence). CDR3 length equals 17 residues. Trimming shortened V by 6 bases and J by 0 bases, and 18 bases separated the two germline ends. The CDR3 is CASSDTQLFLAKNIQYF. The CDR3 nucleotides read TGTGCCAGCAGTGACACCCAGCTTTTCCTAGCCAAAAACATTCAGTACTTC.

The V gene is TRBV27, the J gene TRBJ2-3; TRBD1 matches 8 bases. Trimming removed 2 bases from V and 4 bases from J; junction bases left unmatched: 8. This CDR3 has 16 residues. Germline values: CDR1 MNHEY, CDR2 SMNVEV (reference sequence). The CDR3 here is CASSLRRTGLSDTQYF. The CDR3, as DNA: TGTGCCAGCAGTTTACGTCGGACAGGGCTTTCAGATACGCAGTATTTT.

The chain links TRBV5-6 to TRBJ2-6; tentatively, D is TRBD1 (6 bases). Germline assignment: CDR1 SGHDT and CDR2 YYEEEE. With 3 bases removed from V and 2 bases from J, the gap between germline ends came to 9 bases. This CDR3 is built from 15 residues. Here the CDR3 reads CASSYPGAGANVLTF. The DNA of the CDR3 is TGTGCCAGCAGCTATCCAGGGGCTGGGGCCAACGTCCTGACTTTC.

The V gene is TRBV2, the J gene TRBJ1-4; D gene unclear. Trimming cost V 5 bases and J 0 bases, with 4 bases left between them. Germline V gene data show CDR1 as SNHLY and CDR2 as FYNNEI. The CDR3 is made up of 13 amino acids. The CDR3 loop reads CASSLSTNEKLFF. DNA for the CDR3: TGTGCCAGCAGTCTTTCAACTAATGAAAAACTGTTTTTT.

This rearrangement joins TRBV9 to TRBJ1-3; a possible D gene is TRBD1 (5 bases). There are 16 residues in the CDR3. Deletions cut 3 bases from V and 2 bases from J, with 15 bases between. Looked up from germline, CDR1 is SGDLS and CDR2 is YYNGEE. CDR3 residues: CASSGVQWGAGNTIYF. CDR3 DNA: TGTGCCAGCAGCGGGGTACAGTGGGGGGCTGGAAACACCATATATTTT.

This clone was recorded only once. This rearrangement joins TRBV27 to TRBJ2-3; tentatively, D is TRBD2 (7 bases). CDR3 length: 14 residues. The V gene lost 6 bases and the J gene lost 6 bases, with 16 bases spanning the gap. CDR1 is MNHEY and CDR2 is SMNVEV in the germline V gene (reference sequence). As DNA, the CDR3 is TGTGCCAGCAGGTCGCAGGGGAGGGTGGATACGCAGTATTTT. Residues: CASRSQGRVDTQYF.

The CDR3 sequence is CASSESSGLGNYGYTF. The CDR3 bases are TGCGCCAGCAGTGAGTCGTCAGGGCTGGGGAACTATGGCTACACCTTC. This chain joins TRBV10-1 and TRBJ1-2; D possibly corresponds to TRBD1 (5 bases). CDR3 length equals 16 residues. Germline CDR1 is WNHNN and CDR2 is SYGVQD (reference sequence). Trimming took 0 bases from V and 2 from J, leaving 13 bases between them.

The chain recombines TRBV7-3 with TRBJ2-2; 9 nucleotides line up with TRBD2. The CDR3 consists of 16 residues. Germline V gene data show CDR1 as SGHTA and CDR2 as FQGTGA. The ends lost 6 bases at V and 4 bases at J; junction bases unmatched: 9. The CDR3 is CASRPPAGGPTGELFF. The CDR3, as DNA: TGTGCCAGCAGACCCCCTGCGGGAGGGCCCACCGGGGAGCTGTTTTTT.

The chain employs TRBV29-1 and TRBJ2-1; D is ambiguous. This CDR3 has 11 residues. CDR1 SQVTM and CDR2 ANQGSEA come from the germline V gene. Trimming removed 6 bases from V and 6 bases from J, with 9 bases in between. As DNA, the CDR3 is TGCAGCGTGGCCCCGGGCAATGAGCAGTTCTTC. Its protein is CSVAPGNEQFF.

Only a few counts were recorded for this clone. The chain has TRBV2 and TRBJ2-3; D might be TRBD2 (5 bases). Germline CDR1 is SNHLY and CDR2 is FYNNEI. Trimming removed 8 bases at V and 6 bases at J, with 18 bases between. The CDR3 covers 14 residues. CDR3 in DNA: TGTGCCAGCGGTGGGCCGACCGAGCGGGATACGCAGTATTTT. Its protein is CASGGPTERDTQYF.

The gene calls are TRBV4-1 and TRBJ2-1; the D gene is possibly TRBD2 (6 bases). Looked up from germline, CDR1 is MGHRA and CDR2 is YSYEKL. V was trimmed by 4 bases and J by 2 bases, leaving 18 bases between them. There are 17 residues in the CDR3. The CDR3 nucleotides read TGCGCCAGCAGCCCCAAAAGCGGACTATCCGCCTACAATGAGCAGTTCTTC. Its translation: CASSPKSGLSAYNEQFF.

The chain uses TRBV7-2 and TRBJ1-5, with 9 nucleotides matching TRBD1. The CDR3 extends over 13 amino acids. V dropped 3 bases and J dropped 6; count of bases not matched to a gene: 0. CDR1 and CDR2 (germline): SGHTA, FQGNSA. CDR3 sequence: CASSLDRGQPQHF. The CDR3 nucleotides are TGTGCCAGCAGCTTGGACAGGGGTCAGCCCCAGCATTTT.

The chain has TRBV13 and TRBJ2-5; tentatively, D is TRBD2 (5 bases). Trimming took off 3 bases at V and 5 bases at J, with 13 bases between the two ends. CDR1 is PRHDT and CDR2 is FYEKMQ in the germline V gene (reference sequence). The CDR3 is 14 residues long. The CDR3 spells CASSFRGNRETQYF. DNA for the CDR3: TGTGCCAGCAGCTTTCGGGGTAATCGGGAGACCCAGTACTTC.

The chain is built from TRBV28 and TRBJ1-4; D not resolved. V was shortened by 1 base and J by 6 bases, with 15 bases between the two germline ends. Per the germline V gene, CDR1 is MDHEN and CDR2 is SYDVKM. The CDR3 totals 16 residues. CDR3 protein: CASSLSESLSDEKLFF. For the CDR3, the DNA is TGTGCCAGCAGTTTATCCGAGAGTCTCTCTGATGAAAAACTGTTTTTT. The full variable domain, completed using reference TRBV28 and TRBJ1-4, is DVKVTQSSRYLVKRTGEKVFLECVQDMDHENMFWYRQDPGLGLRLIYFSYDVKMKEKGDIPEGYSVSREKKERFSLILESASTNQTSMYLCASSLSESLSDEKLFFGSGTQLSVL.

The rearrangement uses TRBV2 and TRBJ2-2; unclear D gene. The CDR3 has 14 amino acids. Trimming took off 4 bases at V and 1 base at J, with 7 bases between the two ends. Germline V gene data show CDR1 as SNHLY and CDR2 as FYNNEI. In nucleotides, the CDR3 is TGTGCCAGCAGTGGGAACAGGAACACCGGGGAGCTGTTTTTT. Its protein is CASSGNRNTGELFF.

V and J are TRBV7-2 and TRBJ2-2; a weak D match, TRBD2 (6 bases). In germline, CDR1 is SGHTA, CDR2 FQGNSA. V dropped 6 bases and J dropped 8 bases, with 22 bases sitting between them. The CDR3 consists of 16 residues. As DNA, the CDR3 is TGTGCCAGCAGTTCCGGTTTACTAGCAGGGTGGGGGGAGCTGTTTTTT. It translates to CASSSGLLAGWGELFF.

There are a few counts of this clone. The chain employs TRBV11-2 and TRBJ2-3, with D possibly matching TRBD1 (6 bases). Germline V gene sequence: CDR1 SGHAT, CDR2 FQNNGV. This CDR3 has 16 residues. Trimming removed 5 bases from V and 7 bases from J, with 22 bases in between. In nucleotides, the CDR3 is TGTGCCAGCAGCGGGCCCGGGACAAAATCCTTTTATACGCAGTATTTT. Translating gives CASSGPGTKSFYTQYF.

CDR3 DNA: TGTGCCAGCAGCAAATCCGGGACTAGCGGGGTCAATGAGCAGTTCTTC. Protein sequence: CASSKSGTSGVNEQFF. The rearrangement links TRBV7-3 to TRBJ2-1; TRBD2 agrees at 13 bases. The CDR3 is made up of 16 amino acids. Per the germline V gene, CDR1 is SGHTA and CDR2 is FQGTGA. With V trimmed by 5 bases and J by 6 bases, 7 bases remained unmatched.

This chain uses TRBV2 with TRBJ2-5; possible D gene TRBD1, 6 bases. CDR1 is SNHLY and CDR2 is FYNNEI in the germline V gene. V was shortened by 8 bases and J by 3 bases, with 16 bases between the two germline ends. There are 14 residues in the CDR3. The CDR3 protein is CASWMRGYEETQYF. CDR3 bases: TGTGCCAGCTGGATGAGGGGGTACGAAGAGACCCAGTACTTC.

This rearrangement joins TRBV6-2 or TRBV6-3 to TRBJ1-5; D gene uncertain. CDR3 size: 13 residues. The V end was cut by 5 bases, the J end by 3 bases, with 8 bases between. Germline CDR1 and CDR2: MNHEY and SVGEGT. The CDR3: CASSPLLNQPQHF. CDR3 DNA sequence: TGTGCCAGCAGTCCCCTCCTCAATCAGCCCCAGCATTTT.